The 20 T cell receptor beta chains given below trace back to one sample, sequenced in a study of shared clonotypes between healthy human individuals. Measured with immunoSEQ multiplex PCR; TCRdb has only the in-frame clones, and not every one. The data show 600,000 to 750,000 clones, around 77% seen once. The material sequenced was memory CD4+ T cells sorted from blood. Stated subset: CD45RA-negative fraction. Source of these receptors: a woman in her twenties or thirties in good health.

The chain links TRBV5-6 to TRBJ2-7; TRBD2 aligns across 7 bases. CDR1 and CDR2 from the germline V gene are SGHDT and YYEEEE. V lost 3 bases to trimming and J lost 0 bases; unmatched junction nucleotides: 9. This CDR3 comprises 16 residues. The CDR3 here is CASSSLGGTGSYEQYF. The CDR3 DNA sequence: TGTGCCAGCAGCTCCCTGGGGGGGACGGGCTCCTACGAGCAGTACTTC.

The gene calls are TRBV27 and TRBJ2-7, with TRBD2 matching over 12 bases. CDR1 is MNHEY, CDR2 SMNVEV, per germline (reference sequence). The CDR3 has 14 amino acids. Trimming at V came to 5 bases and at J to 6 bases, leaving 5 bases not matched to a gene. The chain's CDR3 is CASSAGLAGSEQYF. DNA of the CDR3: TGTGCCAGCAGTGCGGGACTAGCGGGCAGCGAGCAGTACTTC.

The rearrangement joins TRBV6-5 to TRBJ2-3; 8 nucleotides align to TRBD1. The CDR3 length is 14 residues. V was pared by 8 bases and J by 5 bases, with 9 bases of the junction left unmatched. Germline values: CDR1 MNHEY, CDR2 SVGAGI. The CDR3 coding sequence is TGTGCCAGCGAGCACGGGACAGGTCAAGATACGCAGTATTTT. It is translated as CASEHGTGQDTQYF.

This chain joins TRBV5-1 and TRBJ2-3; D is perhaps TRBD2 (7 bases). The germline V gene has CDR1 SGHRS and CDR2 YFSETQ. The CDR3 is 15 residues long. Trimming shortened V by 0 bases and J by 4 bases, and 12 bases separated the two germline ends. The CDR3 DNA follows: TGCGCCAGCAGCTTGGATGGGGGGGCCGCAGATACGCAGTATTTT. Its translation: CASSLDGGAADTQYF.

The sample holds a few counts of this clone. The sample holds other DNA sequences that translate to the same CDR3. The chain couples TRBV5-1 to TRBJ1-5; 7 nucleotides match TRBD1. CDR1 and CDR2 (germline): SGHRS, YFSETQ. V shed 0 bases, J shed 6 bases, and the junction held 3 bases outside the gene matches. This CDR3 region has 14 residues. The CDR3 bases are TGCGCCAGCAGCTTGGACAGGGGCGGTCAGCCCCAGCATTTT. Translating gives CASSLDRGGQPQHF. The entire variable domain, with the rest obtained from reference TRBV5-1 and TRBJ1-5, is as follows: KAGVTQTPRYLIKTRGQQVTLSCSPISGHRSVSWYQQTPGQGLQFLFEYFSETQRNKGNFPGRFSGRQFSNSRSEMNVSTLELGDSALYLCASSLDRGGQPQHFGDGTRLSIL.

This clone showed up just a few times. The gene calls are TRBV5-1 and TRBJ2-3; weak D call: TRBD2 (5 bases). V was clipped by 5 bases and J by 6 bases, with 16 bases between them. The CDR3 has 14 amino acids. CDR1 is SGHRS and CDR2 is YFSETQ in the germline V gene. The CDR3 sequence is CASRLAGSLDTQYF. The CDR3 DNA reads as TGCGCCAGCAGGCTAGCTGGCAGTCTGGATACGCAGTATTTT. The entire variable domain, with the rest obtained from reference TRBV5-1 and TRBJ2-3, is as follows: KAGVTQTPRYLIKTRGQQVTLSCSPISGHRSVSWYQQTPGQGLQFLFEYFSETQRNKGNFPGRFSGRQFSNSRSEMNVSTLELGDSALYLCASRLAGSLDTQYFGPGTRLTVL.

The gene calls are TRBV6-1 and TRBJ2-7, with TRBD1 matching over 7 bases. CDR1 and CDR2 (germline): MNHNS, SASEGT. The CDR3 extends over 15 amino acids. The J segment lost 2 bases and the V segment lost 4 bases, leaving 8 bases of the junction unmatched. CDR3 DNA: TGTGCCAGCAGTGGACAGGGTTGGATGACCTACGAGCAGTACTTC. Its protein is CASSGQGWMTYEQYF.

The CDR3 DNA reads as TGTGCCAGCAGCCCCGGACGGAATCAGCCCCAGCATTTT. It specifies CASSPGRNQPQHF. This rearrangement joins TRBV14 to TRBJ1-5, with D unclear. V lost 4 bases and J lost 4, with 8 bases in between. CDR3 length equals 13 residues. Germline V lookup: CDR1 SGHDN, CDR2 FVKESK. Full variable domain (missing parts from reference TRBV14 and TRBJ1-5): EAGVTQFPSHSVIEKGQTVTLRCDPISGHDNLYWYRRVMGKEIKFLLHFVKESKQDESGMPNNRFLAERTGGTYSTLKVQPAELEDSGVYFCASSPGRNQPQHFGDGTRLSIL.

A note on this clone: Other DNA sequences in this sample translate to the same CDR3. The chain combines TRBV28 with TRBJ1-2; 7 bases align to TRBD1. Trimming took 2 bases from V and 3 from J; bases not matched to a gene: 0. Germline V CDR1 and CDR2: MDHEN, SYDVKM. This CDR3 comprises 13 residues. As DNA, the CDR3 is TGTGCCAGCAGTTTACAGGGGGACTATGGCTACACCTTC. This sequence encodes CASSLQGDYGYTF.

The chain uses TRBV21-1 and TRBJ2-7; the tabulated D call, TRBD1, remains unverified against the DNA. TRBV21-1 is labeled a pseudogene. The CDR3 totals 13 residues. The CDR3 coding sequence is TGTGCCAGCAACCCGACAGGGGACAACGAGCAGTACTTC. Encoded protein: CASNPTGDNEQYF.

This rearrangement joins TRBV7-8 to TRBJ2-3, with 9 nucleotides matching TRBD2. The CDR3 contains 16 residues. Germline assignment: CDR1 SGHVS and CDR2 FQNEAQ. V lost 0 bases and J lost 2; bases outside the gene matches: 3. The CDR3 here is CASSLAASGDTDTQYF. The DNA of the CDR3 is TGTGCCAGCAGCTTAGCGGCTAGCGGGGACACAGATACGCAGTATTTT.

The chain uses TRBV7-9 and TRBJ2-3, with 8 bases that match TRBD1. V lost 10 bases and J lost 6; bases outside the gene matches: 9. The CDR3 runs to 13 residues. Germline values: CDR1 SEHNR, CDR2 FQNEAQ (reference sequence). Written as DNA, the CDR3 is TGTGCCACCGGGACAGGATCACACGATACGCAGTATTTT. It specifies CATGTGSHDTQYF.

This sequence joins TRBV6-6 and TRBJ2-7, with D possibly matching TRBD1 (7 bases). CDR3 size: 14 residues. In germline, CDR1 is MNHNY, CDR2 SVGAGI (reference sequence). V lost 10 bases and J 4 bases, leaving 20 bases between the germline ends. The CDR3 DNA follows: TGTGCCACCAGGGGCGGGACAGCAAGATACGAGCAGTACTTC. Protein sequence: CATRGGTARYEQYF.

The genes are TRBV5-1 and TRBJ1-1, with D maybe TRBD1 (6 bases). This CDR3 contains 15 residues. Per the germline V gene, CDR1 is SGHRS and CDR2 is YFSETQ. V was clipped by 0 bases and J by 2 bases, with 11 bases between them. CDR3 DNA sequence: TGCGCCAGCAGCTTGGTGGGACACTCTAACACTGAAGCTTTCTTT. This sequence encodes CASSLVGHSNTEAFF. The entire variable domain, with the rest obtained from reference TRBV5-1 and TRBJ1-1, is as follows: KAGVTQTPRYLIKTRGQQVTLSCSPISGHRSVSWYQQTPGQGLQFLFEYFSETQRNKGNFPGRFSGRQFSNSRSEMNVSTLELGDSALYLCASSLVGHSNTEAFFGQGTRLTVV.

V is TRBV7-9 and J is TRBJ2-1; D is unresolved. The CDR3 has 14 amino acids. Trimming removed 5 bases at V and 3 bases at J, with 11 bases between. CDR1 SEHNR and CDR2 FQNEAQ come from the germline V gene (reference sequence). The CDR3 region is CASSHSADYNEQFF. In DNA, the CDR3 is TGTGCCAGCAGCCATTCAGCAGACTACAATGAGCAGTTCTTC.

The chain couples TRBV6-1 to TRBJ2-3; D may be TRBD2 (5 bases). Germline CDR1 is MNHNS and CDR2 is SASEGT. The germline V and J ends were trimmed by 2 bases and 6 bases, with 15 bases remaining between them. The CDR3 has 15 amino acids. DNA for the CDR3: TGTGCCAGCAGTGAACTCTCCGGACTGGGGGATACGCAGTATTTT. Translation gives CASSELSGLGDTQYF.

The gene calls are TRBV11-3 and TRBJ2-1; 10 nucleotides align to TRBD2. Germline CDR1 SGHNT, CDR2 YENEEA. The ends lost 5 bases at V and 1 base at J; junction bases unmatched: 17. The CDR3 is 20 amino acids. The CDR3 spells CASSPRGGASGSRSYNEQFF. For the CDR3, the DNA is TGTGCCAGCAGCCCCCGTGGGGGGGCTAGCGGGAGTCGGTCCTACAATGAGCAGTTCTTC.

Here the CDR3 DNA reads TGCGCCAGCAGGTCGATGGTAGGGCCCCAGTACTTC. This codes for CASRSMVGPQYF. The chain joins TRBV10-2 to TRBJ2-5; D gene unclear. The germline V gene encodes CDR1 WSHSY and CDR2 SAAADI. The CDR3 covers 12 residues. V dropped 6 bases and J dropped 9 bases, with 14 bases sitting between them.

The chain recombines TRBV27 with TRBJ2-7, with 9 bases fitting TRBD1. J gave up 1 base and V 7 bases, and 8 bases lay outside the gene matches. The CDR3 has 15 amino acids. Germline assignment: CDR1 MNHEY and CDR2 SMNVEV (reference sequence). Here the CDR3 reads CASNKQGAGSYEQYF. The CDR3 nucleotides are TGTGCCAGCAACAAACAGGGGGCAGGGTCCTACGAGCAGTACTTC.

The chain uses TRBV28 and TRBJ2-7, with D unclear. Germline-derived CDR1 and CDR2 are MDHEN and SYDVKM. The CDR3 length is 10 residues. V gave up 10 bases and J gave up 7 bases, with 11 bases separating them. Written as DNA, the CDR3 is TGTGCCACAGGCATGTGGGAGCAGTACTTC. It specifies CATGMWEQYF. Using reference TRBV28 and TRBJ2-7 for the parts outside the CDR3, the full variable domain is DVKVTQSSRYLVKRTGEKVFLECVQDMDHENMFWYRQDPGLGLRLIYFSYDVKMKEKGDIPEGYSVSREKKERFSLILESASTNQTSMYLCATGMWEQYFGPGTRLTVT.